The present T cell receptor beta chain was sequenced within a study of beta chain features in type 1 diabetes. Findings and caveats of the study: Compared with healthy donors, patients appeared to share more similar naive, central memory and regulatory TCRB repertoires. Across all four CD4+ subsets, people with type 1 diabetes showed modestly shorter TCRB CDR3s.

A sort by CD45RO/CCR7/CD25/CD127/CD95/CD27 yielded CD4+ naive, central memory, regulatory and stem cell-like memory cells. About this clone itself: Antigen unknown.

The ends were cut back, 4 bases at V and 5 bases at J, with 14 bases in the middle. This CDR3 is built from 14 residues. CDR1 is SEHNR, CDR2 FQNEAQ, per germline (reference sequence). TCRB transcripts that were expressed got sequenced, as all of the isolated RNA had been reverse transcribed. Produced via immunoSEQ multiplex PCR; TCRdb's table is partial and in-frame only. The sample holds approximately 160,000 clones, roughly 60% seen once. This chain joins TRBV7-9 and TRBJ2-5; D may match TRBD1 or TRBD2 (5 bases each). The sequencing input was naive CD4+ T cells from blood. The clonotype originates from a man between 25 and 39 years old with type 1 diabetes. The CDR3 DNA reads as TGTGCCAGCAGCTACCGGGACGGGGTGGAGACCCAGTACTTC. Residues: CASSYRDGVETQYF.